This TCR beta chain is from a study of T cells in Graves' hyperthyroidism and ophthalmopathy. The CDR3 regions of TCR beta were amplified from RNA transcripts. The TCR CDR3 first-round RT-PCR relied on the HTBI primer set. In TCRdb, the multiplex PCR reads were re-called with MiXCR into one record per CDR3 protein. The sample consists of around 300,000 distinct CDR3 sequences, roughly 19% of them appearing once. This clonotype was seen a handful of times. This receptor was identified in a man in his fifties or sixties with Graves' ophthalmopathy. The sample taken for sequencing was blood.

The CDR3 sequence is CASSLLRTGAYEQYF. The CDR3 coding sequence is TGTGCCAGCAGCTTACTCAGGACAGGGGCCTACGAGCAGTACTTC. This chain uses TRBV7-9 with TRBJ2-7; TRBD1 agrees at 9 bases. CDR1 SEHNR and CDR2 FQNEAQ come from the germline V gene (reference sequence). The CDR3 runs to 15 residues. V lost 2 bases, J lost 2 bases, and 4 bases stayed unmatched.